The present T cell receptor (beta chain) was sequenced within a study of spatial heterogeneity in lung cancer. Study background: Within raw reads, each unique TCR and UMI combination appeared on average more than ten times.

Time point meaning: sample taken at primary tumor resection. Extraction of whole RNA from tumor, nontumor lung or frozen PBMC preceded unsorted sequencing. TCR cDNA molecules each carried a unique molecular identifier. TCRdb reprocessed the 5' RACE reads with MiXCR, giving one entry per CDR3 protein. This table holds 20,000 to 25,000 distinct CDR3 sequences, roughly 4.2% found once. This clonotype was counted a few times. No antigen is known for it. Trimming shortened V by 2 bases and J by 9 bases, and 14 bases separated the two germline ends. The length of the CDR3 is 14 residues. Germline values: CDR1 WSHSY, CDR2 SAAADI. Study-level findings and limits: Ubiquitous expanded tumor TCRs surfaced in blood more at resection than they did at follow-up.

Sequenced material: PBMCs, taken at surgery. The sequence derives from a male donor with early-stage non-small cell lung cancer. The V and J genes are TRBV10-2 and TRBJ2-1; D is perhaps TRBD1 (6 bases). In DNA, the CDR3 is TGCGCCAGCAGTGAGGACCACAGGGTTGCTGAGCAGTTCTTC. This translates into CASSEDHRVAEQFF.